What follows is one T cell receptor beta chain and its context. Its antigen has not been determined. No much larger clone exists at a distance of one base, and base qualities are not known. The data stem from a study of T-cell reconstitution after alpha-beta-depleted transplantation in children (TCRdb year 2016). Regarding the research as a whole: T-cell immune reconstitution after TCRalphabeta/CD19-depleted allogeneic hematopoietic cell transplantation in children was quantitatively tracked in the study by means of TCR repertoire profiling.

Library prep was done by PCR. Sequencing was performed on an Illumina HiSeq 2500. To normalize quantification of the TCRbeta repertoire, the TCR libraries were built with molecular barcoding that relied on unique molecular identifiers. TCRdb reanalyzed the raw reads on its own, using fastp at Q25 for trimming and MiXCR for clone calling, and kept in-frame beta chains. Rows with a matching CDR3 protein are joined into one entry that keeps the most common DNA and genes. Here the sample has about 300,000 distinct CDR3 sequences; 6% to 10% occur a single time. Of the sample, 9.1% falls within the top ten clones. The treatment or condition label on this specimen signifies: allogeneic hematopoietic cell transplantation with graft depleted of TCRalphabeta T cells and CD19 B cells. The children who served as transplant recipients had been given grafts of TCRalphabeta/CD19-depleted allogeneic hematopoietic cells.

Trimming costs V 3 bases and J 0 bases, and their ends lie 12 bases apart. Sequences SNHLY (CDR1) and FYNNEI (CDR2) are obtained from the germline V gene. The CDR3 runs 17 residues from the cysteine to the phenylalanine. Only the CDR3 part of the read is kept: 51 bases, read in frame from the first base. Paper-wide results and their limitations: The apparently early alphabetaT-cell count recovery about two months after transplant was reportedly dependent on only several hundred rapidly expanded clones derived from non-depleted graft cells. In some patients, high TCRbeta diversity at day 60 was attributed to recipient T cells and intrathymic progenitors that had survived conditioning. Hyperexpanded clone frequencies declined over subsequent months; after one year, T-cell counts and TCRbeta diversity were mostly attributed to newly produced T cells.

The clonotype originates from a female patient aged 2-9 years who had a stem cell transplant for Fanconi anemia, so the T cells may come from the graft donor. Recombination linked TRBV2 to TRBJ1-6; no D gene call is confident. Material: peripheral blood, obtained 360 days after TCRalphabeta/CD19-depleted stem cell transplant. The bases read TGTGCCAGCAGTGAGGATGGTCCAAGCTCCTATAATTCACCCCTCCACTTT. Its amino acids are CASSEDGPSSYNSPLHF.